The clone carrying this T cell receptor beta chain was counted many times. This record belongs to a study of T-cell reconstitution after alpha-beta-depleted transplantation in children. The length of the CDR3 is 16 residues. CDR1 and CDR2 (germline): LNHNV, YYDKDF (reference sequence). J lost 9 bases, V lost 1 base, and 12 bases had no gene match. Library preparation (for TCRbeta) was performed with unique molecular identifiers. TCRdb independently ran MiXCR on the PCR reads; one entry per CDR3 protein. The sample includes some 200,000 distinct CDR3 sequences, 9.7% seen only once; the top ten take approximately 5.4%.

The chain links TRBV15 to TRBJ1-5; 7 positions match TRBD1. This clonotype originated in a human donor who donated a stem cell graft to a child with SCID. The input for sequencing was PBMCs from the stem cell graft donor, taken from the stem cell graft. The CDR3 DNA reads TGTGCCACCAGCAGAGTCCGGACAGGCCCAAAATCGCCCCAGCATTTT. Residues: CATSRVRTGPKSPQHF.